This TCR beta chain was retrieved from a study of cytomegalovirus exposure and HLA in healthy donors. Study in general: A prior study identified 90 million to 120 million unique TCR beta sequences from about 179 million T cells.

Concerning this clone itself: The antigen is not known.

The study ran its PCR with 60 Vbeta and 13 Jbeta primers. Sequenced by immunoSEQ multiplex PCR; TCRdb stores in-frame clones only, minus some. This repertoire shows 150,000 to 200,000 clones, roughly 79% found once; its top ten account for 2% to 2.5%. Findings and limits, study-wide: TCR beta sequences reportedly predicted most subjects' HLA-A and HLA-B alleles accurately.

V lost 10 bases and J lost 5; bases outside the gene matches: 3. This CDR3 is 12 amino acids long. Per the germline V gene, CDR1 is LNHDA and CDR2 is SQIVND (reference sequence). V gene TRBV19 combines with J gene TRBJ1-5; 9 bases match TRBD1. This TCR came from a woman under 40 in good health and CMV-seropositive. The sequenced sample was PBMCs. The CDR3 loop reads CATGQGDQPQHF. The CDR3 bases are TGTGCCACGGGACAGGGAGATCAGCCCCAGCATTTT.